These T cell receptor beta chains were read from a single sample in a study of blood T cell repertoires in COVID-19. Clones were sequenced by immunoSEQ multiplex PCR, and TCRdb holds only the in-frame ones, with some missing. The sample lists under 75,000 clones; approximately 77% were seen once. The sequenced sample was peripheral blood. All receptors come from a woman in her sixties or seventies with COVID-19, enrolled during active disease. CDR3s include the opening cysteine and the closing phenylalanine or tryptophan. D genes are given only for firm matches. Not all rows give a size; the values are once, few, many and, for expanded clones, a class.

clone size	V gene	J gene	D gene	CDR3 protein	CDR3 DNA
-	TRBV5-1	TRBJ2-1	-	CASSKPGKSNEQFF	TGCGCCAGCAGCAAACCGGGAAAGTCCAATGAGCAGTTCTTC
-	TRBV9	TRBJ2-2	-	CASSVAPRSNTGELFF	TGTGCCAGCAGCGTAGCTCCCAGGTCGAACACCGGGGAGCTGTTTTTT
few	TRBV27	TRBJ1-2	TRBD1	CASRSTGIYGYTF	TGTGCCAGCAGGTCGACAGGGATCTATGGCTACACCTTC
-	TRBV7-2	TRBJ2-1	-	CASSEMTGRDEQFF	TGTGCCAGCAGCGAAATGACAGGGCGGGACGAGCAGTTCTTC
-	TRBV7-9	TRBJ2-5	-	CASSPRWAETQYF	TGTGCCAGCAGCCCCAGGTGGGCGGAGACCCAGTACTTC
-	TRBV24-1	TRBJ2-3	-	CATSGWGLADPTDTQYF	TGTGCCACCAGCGGCTGGGGGCTAGCGGACCCAACAGATACGCAGTATTTT
-	TRBV6-2/TRBV6-3	TRBJ2-7	TRBD1	CASSPTGDPSYEQYF	TGTGCCAGCAGCCCGACAGGGGACCCCTCCTACGAGCAGTACTTC
few	TRBV4-3	TRBJ1-1	-	CASSQEGLLNTEAFF	TGCGCCAGCAGCCAAGAGGGCCTCCTAAACACTGAAGCTTTCTTT
-	TRBV4-1	TRBJ2-5	TRBD2	CASSPLGLATQETQYF	TGCGCCAGCAGCCCTCTAGGACTAGCGACACAAGAGACCCAGTACTTC
few	TRBV18	TRBJ1-3	-	CASSRDRGNTIYF	TGTGCCAGCTCGCGGGACCGTGGAAACACCATATATTTT
many	TRBV5-4	TRBJ2-2	TRBD1	CASSYRDSNTGELFF	TGTGCCAGCAGCTACCGGGACAGCAACACCGGGGAGCTGTTTTTT
-	TRBV20-1	TRBJ1-1	-	CSASKDKNTEAFF	TGCAGTGCTAGTAAGGACAAGAACACTGAAGCTTTCTTT
-	TRBV12-3/TRBV12-4	TRBJ2-3	-	CASSPSGTDTQYF	TGTGCCAGCAGCCCGTCCGGCACAGATACGCAGTATTTT
-	TRBV27	TRBJ2-4	-	CASSALAKNIQYF	TGTGCCAGCAGTGCACTAGCCAAAAACATTCAGTACTTC
once	TRBV7-2	TRBJ2-5	TRBD2	CASSLVRGAGEKETQYF	TGTGCCAGCAGCTTAGTCCGAGGGGCGGGAGAAAAGGAGACCCAGTACTTC
once	TRBV12-5	TRBJ1-5	-	CASGLVNTGISNQPQHF	TGTGCTAGTGGTTTGGTAAATACAGGGATAAGCAATCAGCCCCAGCATTTT
-	TRBV9	TRBJ2-3	TRBD2	CASSVASGGVHTDTQYF	TGTGCCAGCAGCGTAGCTAGCGGGGGGGTACACACAGATACGCAGTATTTT
few	TRBV4-2	TRBJ2-3	TRBD2	CASSQERASGGTDTQYF	TGTGCCAGCAGCCAAGAAAGGGCTAGCGGGGGCACAGATACGCAGTATTTT
few	TRBV3-1/TRBV3-2	TRBJ2-1	-	CASSQLSHEQFF	TGTGCCAGCAGCCAACTATCCCATGAGCAGTTCTTC
-	TRBV13	TRBJ1-1	TRBD1	CASSLRDRLEAFF	TGTGCCAGCAGCCTCCGGGACAGACTGGAAGCTTTCTTT
once	TRBV2	TRBJ1-3	TRBD1	CASSGGQYSGNTIYF	TGTGCCAGCAGTGGGGGACAGTACTCTGGAAACACCATATATTTT
-	TRBV5-1	TRBJ2-2	TRBD2	CATSRGANTGELFF	TGCGCCACCTCCCGGGGGGCGAACACCGGGGAGCTGTTTTTT
-	TRBV19	TRBJ2-7	TRBD1	CASSRWDRGDYEQYF	TGTGCCAGTAGTAGGTGGGACAGGGGAGACTACGAGCAGTACTTC
-	TRBV7-2	TRBJ1-3	-	CASSLWGDNTIYF	TGTGCCAGCAGCTTATGGGGGGACAACACCATATATTTT
-	TRBV5-4	TRBJ2-1	-	CASSGGDRDYNEQFF	TGTGCCAGCTCGGGGGGGGACAGGGACTACAATGAGCAGTTCTTC
-	TRBV27	TRBJ1-6	-	CASREGAAHTPLHF	TGTGCCAGCAGGGAAGGGGCGGCACACACACCCCTCCACTTT
few	TRBV10-1	TRBJ1-1	-	CASSESTQGLNTEAFF	TGCGCCAGCAGTGAGTCGACCCAGGGATTGAACACTGAAGCTTTCTTT
-	TRBV7-9	TRBJ1-2	-	CASSLAGGQIYGYTF	TGTGCCAGCAGCTTAGCGGGAGGACAAATTTACGGCTACACCTTC
-	TRBV10-3	TRBJ2-6	TRBD1	CATGQGLLSGANVLTF	TGTGCCACCGGACAGGGCCTTCTCTCTGGGGCCAACGTCCTGACTTTC
-	TRBV7-9	TRBJ1-2	TRBD1	CASSKGQGSYGYTF	TGTGCCAGCAGCAAGGGACAGGGGAGCTATGGCTACACCTTC